Included here is one TCR beta chain sequence, with context. This clone appeared many times. Its antigen is unknown. Per-base quality was not reported, and no clone a single base away is much larger than it. This sample was included in a study of radiation and T cells in renal cell carcinoma (dated by TCRdb to 2020 to 2022). A note on the overall study: TCR beta sequencing covered 55 or so samples in total, comprising approximately 26 tumors and around 27 peripheral blood samples. The final blood draw was performed at 4 weeks after radiation, at the same time as nephrectomy. A total of 4 million to 5 million unique CDR3 nucleotide sequences, encoding around 2.7 million unique CDR3 amino acid sequences, were found across all 55 or so samples.

Reading from cysteine to phenylalanine, the CDR3 counts 16 amino acids. Only CDR3 DNA is held: 48 bases, read in frame from base 1. Clipping removes 1 base from V and 4 bases from J, with 6 as the unmatched junction base count. CDR1 and CDR2, per the germline V gene, are SGHAT and FQNNGV. The research as a whole found: Tracking of blood repertoire dynamics stopped at about 4 weeks after treatment, with no follow-up past that point. No pretreatment tumor biopsies were available, so the baseline intratumoral presence of clonotypes could not be determined. The single-armed trial design could not address effects of radiation dose or scheduling on the TCR repertoire. In blood, the top tumor clonotypes increased from baseline to 2 weeks after radiation and then shrank by 4 weeks, which suggests a temporary expansion of tumor-resident clones.

TCR beta libraries were generated from genomic DNA with the immunoSEQ kit, following the manufacturer's recommendations. To prepare the libraries, a first multiplex PCR with proprietary primers was run, followed by a second PCR that added unique barcodes, and a bead cleanup was done after each round. Each sample batch included a kit-provided positive control reaction and a negative control reaction. The final libraries were assessed on an Agilent 4200 TapeStation D1000 ScreenTape, pooled by volume, and quantified by qPCR. Sequencing was performed on an Illumina NextSeq500 using a MidOutput 150-cycle cartridge, with 156 Read1 cycles, 15 Index1 cycles, and the kit custom primers. The pooled library was loaded at 1.0 pM, with an approximately 20% PhiX control spiked in. In the paper's pipeline: Vendor-processed data were analyzed in R, and a clonotype was defined as all T cells sharing the same CDR3 nucleotide sequence. In the clone abundance analyses, frequencies were normalized to the 10,000 most abundant clones in each sample. Public T cell clones, which averaged fewer than five per sample, were excluded before analysis. An abundance difference of at least 32-fold between compartments was the criterion for calling clonotypes tumor-enriched or baseline blood-enriched. A beta-binomial differential abundance model was used to identify clonotypes that expanded or contracted between blood time points. Similarity between tumor and blood repertoires was quantified using the Baroni-Urbani and Buser coefficient, and groups were compared with two-tailed Wilcoxon tests in R. TCRdb re-hosts the immuneACCESS table, in-frame sequences only. Its copies lack some clones; in the studies checked, an unresolved V gene accounts for under half of them, and the cause for the rest is not known. D and trimming come from the DNA, and the V and J calls and clone size come from that table. The sample yields 120,000 to 150,000 clones; approximately 86% were counted once. The top ten clones comprise 17% of the sample.

The label giving this sample's time point can be read as: blood 4 weeks post-SBRT, at nephrectomy. The sample's treatment or condition label, in plain terms: 15 Gy SBRT to primary tumor, nephrectomy 4 weeks later. The samples were obtained from a clinical trial, where primary renal cell carcinomas were treated with 15 Gy stereotactic body radiation therapy and then removed by nephrectomy 4 weeks afterward. Serial peripheral blood from radiation-treated patients was sampled at baseline, 2 weeks and 4 weeks after SBRT to track tumor-enriched clonotypes. Every patient's renal cell carcinoma showed clear cell pathology. Genomic DNA for TCR sequencing was prepared using the QIAamp DNA Blood Mini Kit (Qiagen). Samples were included in the analyses only if all quality control checks were passed.

The sequence derives from a woman in her forties or fifties with renal cell carcinoma. Recombination connected TRBV11-2 to TRBJ2-1, with 8 bases matching TRBD2. Specimen: blood, collected from a patient whose treatment included radiotherapy and nephrectomy. The nucleotides are TGTGCCAGCAGCTTAGCCGGGGGGGACTTGTACAATGAGCAGTTCTTC. It codes for CASSLAGGDLYNEQFF.